This TCR beta chain is from a study of blood T cell repertoires in COVID-19. On the study more broadly: From T cells, B-cell-depleted T cells, or PBMCs came the material, which was cDNA or gDNA.

What the recovered Cohort 3 donors had was two negative PCRs, clearance, or symptom resolution. The CDR3 has 13 residues. Germline CDR1 is SEHNR and CDR2 is FQNEAQ (reference sequence). V lost 4 bases to trimming and J lost 8 bases, with 15 bases between them. In the original analysis: It was from reference gene primer amplification that nucleated cell counts were estimated. Method: immunoSEQ multiplex PCR; TCRdb's copy keeps in-frame clones and lacks some. V and J calls and clone size are given by that table; D and trimming were obtained from the DNA. The table lists roughly 260,000 clones, roughly 86% of them singletons.

The receptor was isolated from a woman aged 18-30 years who had recovered from COVID-19. Sequencing used PBMCs or T cells enriched from blood (not recorded which). This chain connects TRBV7-9 to TRBJ2-7; the D is unclear. CDR3 DNA: TGTGCCAGCAGCTATCCTAATACGTACCAGCAGTACTTC. It specifies CASSYPNTYQQYF.